The T cell receptor (beta chain) described here comes from a study of shared clonotypes between healthy human individuals. Study-wide background: In total, the donors were two women and three men aged 18 to 49. Each donor's CD4 naive and CD4 memory cells filled three plates apiece, CD8 naive two, and CD8 memory one.

Here immunoSEQ multiplex PCR was the method, and the copy in TCRdb shows in-frame clones only, minus some. This table holds over a million clones, roughly 74% found once. Comment on this clone: Its antigen remains unknown.

Study-wide results and caveats: Sharing across four donors was highest in naive CD4 (about 5%) and lowest in memory CD8 (around 0.4%). Generation probabilities were higher for clonotypes shared across all four sorted-subset donors than for unshared ones.

V shed 1 base and J shed 6 bases, with 16 bases lying between them. The CDR3 covers 15 residues. Germline V lookup: CDR1 SGHRS, CDR2 YFSETQ. Sequencing was performed on memory CD4+ T cells from PBMCs. Subset: CD45RA-negative fraction. The receptor was derived from a young man in good health. Some clones in this sample may be carry-over from other donors' samples. The chain carries TRBV5-1 and TRBJ1-2; no firm D call. The CDR3 bases are TGCGCCAGCAGCTTGACGCCGACCCTCCGGGATGGCTACACCTTC. Translation: CASSLTPTLRDGYTF.